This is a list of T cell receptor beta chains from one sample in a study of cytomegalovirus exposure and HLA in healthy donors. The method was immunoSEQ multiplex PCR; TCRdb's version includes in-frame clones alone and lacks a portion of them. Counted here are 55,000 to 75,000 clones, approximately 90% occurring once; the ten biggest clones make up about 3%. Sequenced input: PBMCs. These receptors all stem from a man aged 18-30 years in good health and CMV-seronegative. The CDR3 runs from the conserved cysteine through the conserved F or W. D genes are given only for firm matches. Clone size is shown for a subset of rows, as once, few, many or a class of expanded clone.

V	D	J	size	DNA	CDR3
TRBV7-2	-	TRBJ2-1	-	TGTGCCAGCAGCTTAGTGGGACCCCGGAGGGCCAATGAGCAGTTCTTC	CASSLVGPRRANEQFF
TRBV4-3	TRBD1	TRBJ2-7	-	TGCGCCAGCAGCCAAGCCGGGACAGGGTACGGCGAGCAGTACTTC	CASSQAGTGYGEQYF
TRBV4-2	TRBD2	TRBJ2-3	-	TGTGCCAGCAGCCAAGAAGTGGGAACTAGCGGGCGATTCACAGATACGCAGTATTTT	CASSQEVGTSGRFTDTQYF
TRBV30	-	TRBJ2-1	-	TGTGCCTGGAGTCCGCAGGGTCGTGAGCAGTTCTTC	CAWSPQGREQFF
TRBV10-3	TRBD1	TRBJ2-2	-	TGTGCCATCAGGCCGTCGGACAGGGCCACCGGGGAGCTGTTTTTT	CAIRPSDRATGELFF
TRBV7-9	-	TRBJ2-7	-	TGTGCCAGCAGCCCCGTGGGGCCCTACGAGCAGTACTTC	CASSPVGPYEQYF
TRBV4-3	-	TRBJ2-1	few	TGCGCCAGCAGCCATAGACCAGCGGTGGATTACAATGAGCAGTTCTTC	CASSHRPAVDYNEQFF
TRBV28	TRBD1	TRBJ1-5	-	TGTGCCAGTCAGGGGGGTTTTCAGCCCCAGCATTTT	CASQGGFQPQHF
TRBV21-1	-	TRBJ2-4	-	TGTGCCAGCAGCACCTATCGGTCGGGACAGGGGAATAAGGTACCCAAAAACATTCAGTACTTC	CASSTYRSGQGNKVPKNIQYF
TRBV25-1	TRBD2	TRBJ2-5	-	TGTGCCAGCAGTGACTCTAGCGGGAGTTCTCAAGAGACCCAGTACTTC	CASSDSSGSSQETQYF
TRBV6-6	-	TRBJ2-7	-	TGTGCCAGCAGTTACGCGACAGGCCAAAACTACGAGCAGTACTTC	CASSYATGQNYEQYF
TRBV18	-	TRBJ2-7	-	TGTGCCAGCTCACCACAATTGCAGGGGAGACCCTACGAGCAGTACTTC	CASSPQLQGRPYEQYF
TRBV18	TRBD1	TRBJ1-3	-	TGTGCCAGCTCACCACTCAACAGGGGAGGATTAGGAAACACCATATATTTT	CASSPLNRGGLGNTIYF
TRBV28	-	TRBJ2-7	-	TGTGCCAGCAGCCCCGACAGGTTAGCCTACGAGCAGTACTTC	CASSPDRLAYEQYF
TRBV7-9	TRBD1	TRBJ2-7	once	TGTGCCAGCAGCTTTCGGACAGGGTCCGTCGAGCAGTACTTC	CASSFRTGSVEQYF
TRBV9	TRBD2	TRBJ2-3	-	TGTGCCAGCAGCCGAGCGGGGGTCTCGTCCGATACGCAGTATTTT	CASSRAGVSSDTQYF
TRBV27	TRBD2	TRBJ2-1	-	TGTGCCAGCAGTTCCCTGACTAGCGCCTACAGAGATGAGCAGTTCTTC	CASSSLTSAYRDEQFF